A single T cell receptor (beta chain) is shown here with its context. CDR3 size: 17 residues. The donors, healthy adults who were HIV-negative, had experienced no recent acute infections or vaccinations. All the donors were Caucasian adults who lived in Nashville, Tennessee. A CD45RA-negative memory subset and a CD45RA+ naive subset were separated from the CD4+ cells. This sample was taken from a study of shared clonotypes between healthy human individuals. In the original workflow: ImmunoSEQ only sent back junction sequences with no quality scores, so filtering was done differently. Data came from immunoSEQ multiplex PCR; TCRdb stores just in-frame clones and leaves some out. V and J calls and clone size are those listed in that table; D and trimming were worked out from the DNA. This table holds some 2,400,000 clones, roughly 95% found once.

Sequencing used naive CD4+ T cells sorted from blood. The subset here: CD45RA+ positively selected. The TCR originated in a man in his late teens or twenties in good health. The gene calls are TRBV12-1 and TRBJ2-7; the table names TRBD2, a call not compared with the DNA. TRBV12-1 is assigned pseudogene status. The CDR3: CASSSGLAGLSSYEQYF. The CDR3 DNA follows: TGTGCCAGCAGTTCGGGACTAGCGGGGTTAAGCTCCTACGAGCAGTACTTC.